Included here is one TCR beta chain sequence, with context. The antigen it binds to is not known. No per-base quality is available; no much larger clone lies one base away. The data belong to a study of blood T cell repertoires in COVID-19 (dated by TCRdb to the early 2020s). Background on the whole study: The collaborator samples originated in the United States, Italy and Spain and spanned the acute and convalescent phases of COVID-19. Where HLA class I and class II types were available, the types were taken from metadata supplied by the sample provider, not from assay-based typing. The material from the prospective study consisted of cDNA or gDNA derived from T cells, B-cell-depleted T cells, or PBMCs. The repertoires were made available in a free public database intended to serve as a resource for research on the immune response to SARS-CoV-2. The samples were drawn from the first 160 participants of the ongoing ImmuneRACE study and from some 1,300 subjects provided by 6 global collaborators. The dataset comprised deeply sampled blood TCRbeta repertoires from subjects exposed to, actively infected with, or recovered from COVID-19. The sample metadata nearly always contained a de-identified subject ID, COVID-19 status, age in years and sex. Results the study describes overall, beyond this receptor: The amount of clinical and demographic metadata varied by source and participant and was provided uncurated.

Another Seattle source contributed samples from volunteer blood donors who had recovered from COVID-19. Whole blood was collected in K2EDTA tubes by collaborating institutions according to the institutions' own protocols. For TCRbeta analysis, collaborators shipped samples as frozen whole blood, isolated PBMCs, or DNA extracted from either of those sample types. TCRbeta CDR3 regions were amplified from genomic DNA using the immunoSEQ Assay, a bias-controlled multiplex PCR. The study's own analysis went as follows. The number of nucleated cells in each sample was estimated by amplification of reference gene primers within the assay. To quantify the absolute abundance of each unique TCRbeta CDR3 rearrangement, sequence reads were collapsed and filtered. For each sample, productive Simpson clonality was calculated by taking the square root of Simpson's diversity index across productive rearrangements. Imported from immuneACCESS, the table was reduced by TCRdb to in-frame sequences with V and J called. These copies leave out some clones; in studies compared against another copy, an unresolved V gene accounts for under half, and the cause of the remainder is not known. Clonal size and the V and J genes are those of that table, whereas D and trimming came from the DNA. A total of some 220,000 clones appear in this sample, around 90% of them only once. Approximately 12% of the sample is held by the ten biggest clonotypes.

From cysteine to phenylalanine, the CDR3 is 13 amino acids long. CDR3 DNA is the only sequence kept; it has 39 bases, read in frame from the first base. CDR1 and CDR2, per the germline V gene (reference sequence), are MNHEY and SMNVEV. From V the trimming removes 8 bases and from J it removes 2 bases, while the gene matches leave 4 bases of the junction unaccounted for. This clonotype was obtained from a young woman who had recovered from COVID-19. The chain couples TRBV27 to TRBJ1-2, with 8 bases in between that match TRBD1. Sequenced material: peripheral blood. The bases read TGTGCCAGCGCCCGGACAGGGAACTATGGCTACACCTTC. Translated, it gives CASARTGNYGYTF.